A single sample is the source of the 29 T cell receptor beta chains below, sequenced in a study of cytomegalovirus exposure and HLA in healthy donors. Researchers ran the PCR with 60 Vbeta and 13 Jbeta primers. Measured with immunoSEQ multiplex PCR; TCRdb has only the in-frame clones, and not every one. The table lists 120,000 or so clones, more than 70% of them singletons. What was sequenced was PBMCs. The receptors come from a man aged 45-65 years in good health and CMV-seronegative.

The rearrangement uses TRBV5-7 and TRBJ2-5; TRBD2 matches 8 bases. TRBV5-7 is an open reading frame, and its role is uncertain. The CDR3 runs to 15 residues. V lost 1 base to trimming and J lost 4 bases; unmatched junction nucleotides: 6. The CDR3 region is CASSLRERGLETQYF. The CDR3, as DNA: TGTGCCAGCAGCTTGAGGGAGCGGGGGTTAGAGACCCAGTACTTC.

The rearrangement links TRBV5-6 to TRBJ2-7; a possible D gene is TRBD2 (6 bases). The V gene's germline CDR1 is SGHDT and CDR2 YYEEEE. With 4 bases removed from V and 3 bases from J, the gap between germline ends came to 17 bases. This CDR3 contains 15 residues. The CDR3 coding sequence is TGTGCCAGCAGCCCTTACGGGGCGCGGGGCTACGAGCAGTACTTC. This encodes CASSPYGARGYEQYF.

The chain uses TRBV9 and TRBJ2-1; 7 bases match TRBD2. CDR3 length: 18 residues. The trim removed 2 bases at V and 4 bases at J, leaving 15 bases unmatched. Germline CDR1 and CDR2: SGDLS and YYNGEE. DNA of the CDR3: TGTGCCAGCAGCGTCTTGGCCCCTTCGGCTAGCGGATACAATGAGCAGTTCTTC. This translates into CASSVLAPSASGYNEQFF.

This clone was observed once. This chain joins TRBV25-1 and TRBJ2-3, with 9 bases identical to TRBD1. J was trimmed by 3 bases and V by 4 bases; bases with no gene match: 5. The CDR3 is 15 amino acids. The germline V gene encodes CDR1 MGHDK and CDR2 SYGVNS. CDR3 amino acids: CASSGPGTGTDTQYF. The CDR3 DNA reads as TGTGCCAGCAGTGGCCCCGGGACAGGGACAGATACGCAGTATTTT.

This chain uses TRBV5-3 with TRBJ2-2; TRBD1 matches 8 bases. TRBV5-3 is annotated as an ORF whose role is uncertain. V was pared by 4 bases and J by 7 bases, with 6 bases of the junction left unmatched. The CDR3 sequence is 14 residues long. Here the CDR3 DNA reads TGTGCCAGAAGCGAGGACAGGGTCCACGGGGAGCTGTTTTTT. Translation gives CARSEDRVHGELFF.

The chain is built from TRBV5-6 and TRBJ1-4, with 7 bases aligning to TRBD1. Germline values: CDR1 SGHDT, CDR2 YYEEEE. The CDR3 is 16 amino acids. V was clipped by 4 bases and J by 10 bases; unmatched bases: 16. CDR3 sequence (DNA): TGTGCCAGCAGCCCCCATGATACAGGGGAGGTCGGAAAACTGTTTTTT. It translates to CASSPHDTGEVGKLFF.

This clone was recorded once. The V and J genes are TRBV19 and TRBJ1-5; no reliable D call. V lost 6 bases, J lost 0 bases, and 12 bases lay in between. The CDR3 has 15 amino acids. Germline V gene data show CDR1 as LNHDA and CDR2 as SQIVND (reference sequence). In DNA, the CDR3 is TGTGCCAGTAGCCGATCCGGGGTTAGCAATCAGCCCCAGCATTTT. Protein sequence: CASSRSGVSNQPQHF.

This chain connects TRBV27 to TRBJ2-1, with 7 bases lining up with TRBD2. This CDR3 spans 14 amino acids. The junction had 0 bases not matched to a gene; V was cut back by 2 bases and J by 2 bases. In germline, CDR1 is MNHEY, CDR2 SMNVEV (reference sequence). CDR3 loop: CASSLAGAYNEQFF. CDR3 coding DNA: TGTGCCAGCAGTTTAGCGGGAGCCTACAATGAGCAGTTCTTC.

Concerning this clone: Distinct nucleotide sequences in the sample also encode this CDR3. The chain has TRBV5-6 and TRBJ2-7; D not certain. Germline CDR1 reads SGHDT; CDR2 reads YYEEEE. V was trimmed by 1 base and J by 3 bases, leaving 2 bases between them. The CDR3 has 11 residues. DNA for the CDR3: TGTGCCAGCAGCTTGTACTACGAGCAGTACTTC. Its translation is CASSLYYEQYF.

This clone was recorded a few times. V usage is TRBV28 and J usage is TRBJ1-1; tentative D call: TRBD1 (5 bases). Germline V gene sequence: CDR1 MDHEN, CDR2 SYDVKM. The CDR3 extends over 14 amino acids. Trimming removed 3 bases from V and 6 bases from J, with 14 bases in between. The CDR3 DNA reads TGTGCCAGCAGTTTTGGGGCGCAGGGCGCTGAAGCTTTCTTT. Its protein is CASSFGAQGAEAFF.

This clone has just a few counts. This sequence joins TRBV30 and TRBJ1-1; the D is unclear. CDR1 GTSNPN and CDR2 SVGIG come from the germline V gene (reference sequence). V lost 1 base and J lost 1, with 4 bases in between. The CDR3 loop spans 12 amino acids. The CDR3 reads CAWSAKNTEAFF. CDR3 sequence (DNA): TGTGCCTGGAGTGCCAAGAACACTGAAGCTTTCTTT.

CDR3 nucleotide sequence: TGCGCCAGCAGCTTGGATGGGGCTCCTTATGGCTACACCTTC. Translating gives CASSLDGAPYGYTF. The chain couples TRBV5-1 to TRBJ1-2; a weak D match, TRBD1 (5 bases). CDR1 and CDR2 (germline): SGHRS, YFSETQ. Deletions cut 0 bases from V and 5 bases from J, with 11 bases between. The CDR3 length is 14 residues. The entire variable domain, with the rest obtained from reference TRBV5-1 and TRBJ1-2, is as follows: KAGVTQTPRYLIKTRGQQVTLSCSPISGHRSVSWYQQTPGQGLQFLFEYFSETQRNKGNFPGRFSGRQFSNSRSEMNVSTLELGDSALYLCASSLDGAPYGYTFGSGTRLTVV.

The CDR3: CASSLGGHNSPLHF. The CDR3 DNA follows: TGTGCCAGTAGTCTTGGGGGCCATAATTCACCCCTCCACTTT. The chain employs TRBV19 and TRBJ1-6; D is possibly TRBD1 (6 bases). CDR3 length: 14 residues. Germline CDR1 reads LNHDA; CDR2 reads SQIVND (reference sequence). Trimming stripped 5 bases from V and 5 bases from J, with 10 bases between.

J is TRBJ2-2 and V is TRBV5-4; D is undetermined. V lost 0 bases and J lost 4, with 7 bases in between. CDR1 and CDR2 from the germline V gene are SGHNT and YYREEE (reference sequence). CDR3 length equals 14 residues. The CDR3 spells CASSLVGFTGELFF. In DNA, the CDR3 is TGTGCCAGCAGCTTGGTTGGCTTCACCGGGGAGCTGTTTTTT.

The chain links TRBV5-1 to TRBJ2-3; 11 bases match TRBD2. Germline CDR1 SGHRS, CDR2 YFSETQ. The CDR3 has 15 amino acids. Trimming cost V 2 bases and J 4 bases; bases outside gene matches: 3. This CDR3 is CASSFGLAGSDTQYF. CDR3 bases: TGCGCCAGCAGCTTCGGACTAGCGGGTTCAGATACGCAGTATTTT.

This clone was seen just once. V usage is TRBV23-1 and J usage is TRBJ2-7, with 11 bases aligning to TRBD1. TRBV23-1 is given ORF status, its function remaining uncertain. Trimming took 0 bases from V and 0 from J; bases not matched to a gene: 25. There are 24 residues in the CDR3. Here the CDR3 reads CASSQSQTKTRDRGKSGSSYEQYF. As DNA, the CDR3 is TGCGCCAGCAGTCAATCGCAAACTAAGACTAGGGACAGGGGGAAGAGCGGGAGCTCCTACGAGCAGTACTTC.

The gene calls are TRBV19 and TRBJ2-7, with D possibly matching TRBD1 (5 bases). The germline CDR1 and CDR2 sequences are LNHDA and SQIVND (reference sequence). The V and J ends lost 4 bases and 4 bases respectively, with 11 bases between them. The CDR3 spans 13 residues. This chain's CDR3 is CASSSLSGYEQYF. CDR3 in DNA: TGTGCCAGTAGTAGTCTATCAGGGTACGAGCAGTACTTC.

The J gene is TRBJ2-1, the V gene TRBV11-2; 15 bases fit TRBD2. V trimming: 7 bases; J trimming: 10 bases; junction bases outside the gene matches: 8. Germline V lookup: CDR1 SGHAT, CDR2 FQNNGV. The CDR3 has 15 amino acids. Here the CDR3 DNA reads TGTGCCAGCACCCAGGGACTAGCGGGAGGACGGGAGCAGTTCTTC. It encodes CASTQGLAGGREQFF.

This sequence joins TRBV5-1 and TRBJ2-2; TRBD2 is a possible D gene (5 bases). The germline gives CDR1 SGHRS, CDR2 YFSETQ. The length of the CDR3 is 15 residues. Between the trimmed V and J ends, which lost 3 bases and 3 bases, there was a span of 12 bases. The DNA of the CDR3 is TGCGCCAGCAGCTACGAGGAGGTGTACACCGGGGAGCTGTTTTTT. This codes for CASSYEEVYTGELFF.

The rearrangement links TRBV2 to TRBJ2-2; perhaps TRBD2 as D (6 bases). Germline V gives CDR1 SNHLY, CDR2 FYNNEI. With 6 bases removed from V and 4 bases from J, the gap between germline ends came to 21 bases. The CDR3 sequence is 17 residues long. As DNA, the CDR3 is TGTGCCAGCAGCCCTATTCCCTGGGGGACTCGCACCGGGGAGCTGTTTTTT. Translating it yields CASSPIPWGTRTGELFF.

This clone was detected a few times. This chain links TRBV6-6 with TRBJ2-7, with TRBD2 identical over 7 bases. Germline-derived CDR1 and CDR2 are MNHNY and SVGAGI (reference sequence). The CDR3 has 16 residues. V lost 5 bases, J lost 3 bases, and 13 bases stayed unmatched. CDR3 protein: CASSLTGGDYLYEQYF. DNA for the CDR3: TGTGCCAGCAGTCTGACCGGTGGGGACTACCTCTACGAGCAGTACTTC.

The chain joins TRBV19 to TRBJ1-2; 12 bases fit TRBD1. CDR1 is LNHDA, CDR2 SQIVND, per germline (reference sequence). This CDR3 comprises 17 residues. With 5 bases clipped from V and 8 bases from J, the junction kept 15 bases outside the gene matches. This chain's CDR3 is CASSPHRGTGGIWGYTF. CDR3 DNA: TGTGCCAGTAGTCCTCATCGGGGGACAGGGGGCATCTGGGGCTACACCTTC.

This clone was seen a few times. The V and J genes are TRBV27 and TRBJ2-7; 8 bases are a match to TRBD1. The V gene's germline CDR1 is MNHEY and CDR2 SMNVEV (reference sequence). The CDR3 contains 14 residues. The ends lost 6 bases at V and 6 bases at J; junction bases unmatched: 10. The CDR3 coding sequence is TGTGCCAGCAGACACCCCGGGACAGGCGGCGAGCAGTACTTC. It yields the protein CASRHPGTGGEQYF.

The V and J genes are TRBV11-3 and TRBJ2-2, with TRBD1 matching over 9 bases. The CDR3 contains 15 residues. The V gene's germline CDR1 is SGHNT and CDR2 YENEEA. Trimming at V came to 5 bases and at J to 5 bases, leaving 6 bases not matched to a gene. The CDR3 sequence: CASSTNRGRTGELFF. CDR3 bases: TGTGCCAGCAGCACAAACAGGGGGCGAACCGGGGAGCTGTTTTTT.

The chain recombines TRBV7-2 with TRBJ2-7; D is perhaps TRBD1 (5 bases). V was pared by 6 bases and J by 2 bases, with 14 bases between. The germline V gene encodes CDR1 SGHTA and CDR2 FQGNSA. The CDR3 covers 14 residues. CDR3 sequence: CASSFGADPYEQYF. The DNA for the CDR3 is TGTGCCAGCAGTTTTGGGGCCGATCCCTACGAGCAGTACTTC.

This clone was observed a handful of times. The chain carries TRBV7-9 and TRBJ1-1; D unresolved. Trimming pared 6 bases from V and 3 bases from J, leaving 14 bases between. Germline CDR1 SEHNR, CDR2 FQNEAQ (reference sequence). CDR3 length: 14 amino acids. CDR3 sequence reads: CASRPVPGDTEAFF. In DNA, the CDR3 is TGTGCCAGCAGGCCCGTCCCCGGGGACACTGAAGCTTTCTTT.

This clone was observed a few times. V and J are TRBV4-1 and TRBJ2-7; TRBD1 matches at 9 bases. This CDR3 has 15 amino acids. J was trimmed by 3 bases and V by 4 bases; bases with no gene match: 7. Germline V gene data show CDR1 as MGHRA and CDR2 as YSYEKL. CDR3: CASSPTGQGIYEQYF. CDR3 DNA sequence: TGCGCCAGCAGCCCTACGGGACAGGGTATCTACGAGCAGTACTTC.

The V gene is TRBV7-9, the J gene TRBJ2-7; D not resolved. Trimming shortened V by 4 bases and J by 2 bases, and 12 bases separated the two germline ends. The germline gives CDR1 SEHNR, CDR2 FQNEAQ (reference sequence). The CDR3 totals 14 residues. As DNA, the CDR3 is TGTGCCAGCAGCTCTCAGCTGGAGACCTACGAGCAGTACTTC. Protein sequence: CASSSQLETYEQYF.

The rearrangement uses TRBV7-2 and TRBJ1-4; D may be TRBD1 (6 bases). The germline gives CDR1 SGHTA, CDR2 FQGNSA. This CDR3 is 16 amino acids long. The V and J ends lost 0 bases and 4 bases respectively, with 12 bases between them. This CDR3 reads CASSLAGGASNEKLFF. The DNA for the CDR3 is TGTGCCAGCAGCTTAGCTGGGGGGGCGAGTAATGAAAAACTGTTTTTT.